This record looks at one T cell receptor beta chain sequence and its context. The antigen is unknown. This entry belongs to a study of tumor and adjacent non-tumor tissue in lung cancer. Findings and caveats of the study: Tumor tissue had significantly higher TCR diversity than normal lung. Tumor repertoires had a smaller top 100 clone share than normal lung.

RNA was extracted from bulk tissue without any cell sorting. The normal lung tissue was taken more than 3 cm from the tumor edge. Donors were chemotherapy-naive, newly diagnosed lung cancer surgical patients in China, August–late 2014. TCRbeta libraries were built with three rounds of nested PCR, modified from ARM-PCR. TCRdb used MiXCR to reprocess the multiplex PCR reads, holding one entry per CDR3 protein. Of around 74,000 distinct CDR3 sequences listed, about two thirds are singletons. The CDR3 totals 16 residues. Germline CDR1 reads MNHNS; CDR2 reads SASEGT. V was pared by 10 bases and J by 0 bases, with 9 bases of the junction left unmatched.

This receptor was identified in a woman aged 45 to 65 with non-small cell lung cancer. Sequenced input: distant non-tumor lung tissue. The gene calls are TRBV6-1 and TRBJ2-1, with TRBD2 matching 10 bases. The CDR3 nucleotides read TGTGCCATCACCCTCCCTAGCGGGAGCTCCTACAATGAGCAGTTCTTC. This encodes CAITLPSGSSYNEQFF.